Here is one T cell receptor (beta chain) with its context. There is no known antigen for this receptor. TCRdb records Illumina HiSeq 2000 as the sequencer. 5'RACE template switching, by which a universal primer site and unique molecular identifiers were added, was used to make TCR beta cDNA libraries. cDNA synthesis was primed from the TCR beta constant segment, followed by two successive PCR amplification steps. From the authors' description of their analysis: Reads were demultiplexed and grouped by UMI with MIGEC, and clonotypes were assembled and quantified with MiTCR. To remove erroneous sequences, TCR cDNA sequences were retained only when supported by two or more reads. The tcR package was used for downstream repertoire analysis, with clonotypes matched between fractions based on CDR3 nucleotide sequence plus V segment. Antigen specificity was annotated against VDJdb with VDJmatch, allowing one amino acid substitution in CDR3. Following reprocessing of the reads by TCRdb, the data hold one row per CDR3 protein sequence and no DNA is available. What appears here as the V and J calls and clone size reflects TCRdb's work, not the paper's. For this sample, the table gives about 150,000 distinct CDR3 sequences. Less than 40% of the sample is taken by the ten largest.

A commercial ELISA kit detecting HCMV-specific IgG in serum was used to determine HCMV serostatus. Ficoll density gradient centrifugation was used to isolate peripheral blood mononuclear cells from blood. This sample is drawn from a study of T cells expressing NK-cell markers (dated by TCRdb to 2018 to 2021). Background for the entire study: Fewer than ten donors provided sorted CD3+CD56+NKG2C+, CD3+CD56+NKG2C- and CD3+CD56-NKG2C+ T-cell subsets, whose TCR beta-chain repertoires were profiled. Libraries were sequenced as 2 x 150 bp reads on Illumina HiSeq 2000/2500, MiSeq or NextSeq. The study sequenced eight donors, all healthy volunteers chosen at random: three men and five women. Among the eight sequenced donors, only one was HCMV-seronegative, while the other seven were HCMV-seropositive.

The research as a whole found: Those dominant clonotypes were again the most abundant among CD3+CD56-NKG2C+ cells in a few donors, at roughly 25-65%. For five or six donors, the dominant CD3+CD56+NKG2C+ clonotypes were among the top 10 CD8+ clonotypes and accounted for about 1.0-7.0% of CD8+ T cells. Whether the expanded NKG2C-expressing T cell clones were specific for HCMV antigens was left unclear.

The CDR3 sequence holds 16 residues, the cysteine and phenylalanine included. DNA was not recorded. Sequences SQVTM (CDR1) and ANQGSEA (CDR2) are obtained from the germline V gene. The chain is assembled from TRBV29-1 and TRBJ2-1. Material: blood T cells: a sorted CD56 or NKG2C T cell subset, CD4+ or CD8+ T cells, or bulk PBMC T cells (not recorded which). The sequence came from a woman aged 45-65 years in good health. Donor details come from another sample of the same person, matched by shared clones. Here the CDR3 is given as CSVEGIQGASYNEQFF.